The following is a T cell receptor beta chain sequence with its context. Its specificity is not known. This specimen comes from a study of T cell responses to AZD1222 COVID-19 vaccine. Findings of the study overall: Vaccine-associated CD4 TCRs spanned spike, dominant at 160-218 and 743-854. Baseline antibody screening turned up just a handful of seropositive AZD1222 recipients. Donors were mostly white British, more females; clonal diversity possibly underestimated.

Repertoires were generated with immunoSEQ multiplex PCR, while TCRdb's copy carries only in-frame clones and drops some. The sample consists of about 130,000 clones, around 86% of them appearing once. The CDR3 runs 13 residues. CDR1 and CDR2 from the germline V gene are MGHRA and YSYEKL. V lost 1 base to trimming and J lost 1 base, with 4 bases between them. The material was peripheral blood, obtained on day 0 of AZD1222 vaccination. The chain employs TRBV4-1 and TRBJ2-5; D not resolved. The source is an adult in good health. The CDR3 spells CASSQGSQETQYF. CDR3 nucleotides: TGCGCCAGCAGCCAAGGCAGCCAAGAGACCCAGTACTTC.